The clone carrying this T cell receptor beta chain was recorded a few times. Its target is not known. The donors, nominally healthy at sampling, likely had unrecorded immune exposures. PCR employed 60 Vbeta and 13 Jbeta primers. Here immunoSEQ multiplex PCR was the method, and the copy in TCRdb shows in-frame clones only, minus some. The data contain approximately 100,000 clones, approximately 78% of them singletons. This sample was taken from a study of cytomegalovirus exposure and HLA in healthy donors. Study observations and caveats: An analysis done earlier found most TCR beta V segments productive about 90% or about 30% of the time.

Germline CDR1 reads MGHRA; CDR2 reads YSYEKL. V gave up 3 bases and J gave up 4 bases; unmatched junction bases: 6. This CDR3 has 15 amino acids. Sequenced sample: PBMCs. The TCR originated in a woman in her 40s in good health and CMV-seronegative. The chain employs TRBV4-1 and TRBJ2-5; 9 bases agree with TRBD1. CDR3 amino acids: CASSHQDRGGETQYF. DNA of the CDR3: TGCGCCAGCAGCCACCAGGACAGGGGCGGAGAGACCCAGTACTTC.